This T cell receptor (beta chain) was observed in a study of identical twins. This clonotype showed up many times. TCRdb reprocessed the 5' RACE reads with MiXCR, giving one entry per CDR3 protein. The sample has 420,000 or so distinct CDR3 sequences, less than 20% seen once. The CDR3 covers 12 residues. CDR1 and CDR2 from the germline V gene are DFQATT and SNEGSKA (reference sequence). V shed 5 bases and J 1 base; nucleotides not matched to a gene: 2. Source material: naive T cells sorted from blood. This sequence joins TRBV20-1 and TRBJ2-7, with 7 bases that match TRBD1. This sequence was found in a man aged 50-60 years in good health. The CDR3 bases are TGCAGTGCTGGGGACAGTTCCTACGAGCAGTACTTC. It is translated as CSAGDSSYEQYF.